The rows below give T cell receptor beta chains drawn from one sample of a study of T-cell memory formation after mild COVID-19. Each CDR3 protein gets one entry after TCRdb re-called the 5' RACE reads with MiXCR. The table lists about 45,000 distinct CDR3 sequences, 7.3% of them singletons. The sequenced sample was PBMCs or a T cell subset sorted from them (not recorded which). These receptors all stem from a man younger than 35 who had mild COVID-19 (a few samples of this study predate the infection). Cell type and time point are not known. CDR3s leave out the opening cysteine and the closing phenylalanine or tryptophan. Fields, in order: J gene, D gene, V gene, CDR3 protein. The D gene is left open where the match is weak.

TRBJ1-2,-,TRBV19,ASSIDADYGYT
TRBJ2-7,TRBD2,TRBV7-6,ASSSGGRARGEQY
TRBJ1-4,-,TRBV7-2,ASSLGGVEKLF
TRBJ2-1,TRBD1,TRBV4-3,ASSPRGQGAYDEQF
TRBJ2-3,TRBD2,TRBV11-1,ASSRSVLAGGRTDTQY
TRBJ1-1,-,TRBV10-3,AIKIDSQNTEAF
TRBJ2-3,-,TRBV7-8,ASSAPDTQY
TRBJ2-1,TRBD2,TRBV12-3/TRBV12-4,ASTRASGGAGEQF
TRBJ1-4,-,TRBV12-3/TRBV12-4,ASSMGGFEKLF
TRBJ1-5,-,TRBV5-6,ASSSGGVGRSNQPQH
TRBJ2-7,-,TRBV4-3,ASSQVGEVGSYEQY
TRBJ1-2,-,TRBV12-3/TRBV12-4,ASSTSQRNYGYT
TRBJ2-1,-,TRBV7-8,ASSSLSYNEQF
TRBJ2-7,-,TRBV29-1,SVRGSYEQY
TRBJ2-2,-,TRBV4-3,ASSPGASVPGELF
TRBJ2-1,-,TRBV12-3/TRBV12-4,ASSPRGLEQF
TRBJ2-2,-,TRBV2,ASRPTDTGELF
TRBJ2-5,-,TRBV4-3,ASSQVRDGQETQY
TRBJ1-2,-,TRBV15,ATSRDREGYRGYT
TRBJ2-2,-,TRBV9,ASSVVGGELF
TRBJ1-6,TRBD1,TRBV27,ASSRGQGGSPLH
TRBJ1-2,-,TRBV7-2,ASSPQGINYGYT
TRBJ1-5,-,TRBV24-1,ATSDSDRSDQPQH
TRBJ2-3,TRBD1,TRBV10-3,AISADRGPTDTQY
TRBJ2-5,TRBD1,TRBV5-1,ASRTGTGLETQY
TRBJ2-3,-,TRBV12-3/TRBV12-4,ASSFIGAGTDTQY
TRBJ1-2,-,TRBV7-9,ASSSDASYGYT
TRBJ2-1,TRBD1,TRBV7-9,ASSLGRTGPHNEQF
TRBJ2-5,-,TRBV7-3,ASSRVGSQETQY
TRBJ2-1,-,TRBV4-2,ASSGHAGGEQF
TRBJ2-5,TRBD1,TRBV5-1,ASSTMGQGSQETQY
TRBJ2-1,TRBD2,TRBV7-9,ASSPGGYNEQF
TRBJ2-3,TRBD2,TRBV11-2,ASSFGTSGTDTQY
TRBJ2-7,-,TRBV5-1,ASSFTGGGGEQY
TRBJ2-3,-,TRBV7-9,ASSSHSFPDTQY
TRBJ1-3,-,TRBV20-1,SARDPRGTGNTIY
TRBJ2-3,-,TRBV7-2,ASGGNTSTDTQY
TRBJ1-2,-,TRBV20-1,SASLHPSANYGYT
TRBJ2-1,TRBD2,TRBV7-2,ASSLAGGLNEQF
TRBJ1-5,-,TRBV20-1,SALSGDQPQH
TRBJ2-5,-,TRBV29-1,SVGRVQETQY
TRBJ1-2,TRBD1,TRBV6-5,ASSYDRGGSYGYT